Shown below are 10 T cell receptor beta chains from a single sample sequenced in a study of T cells in Graves' hyperthyroidism and ophthalmopathy. Using RNA transcripts as the source, TCR beta CDR3 regions were amplified. The HTBI set primed first-round TCR CDR3 RT-PCR. TCRdb fed the multiplex PCR reads into MiXCR, producing one record per CDR3 protein. In the table there are about 96,000 distinct CDR3 sequences, roughly half of which are singletons. The sample was blood. These receptors came from a woman between 40 and 55 years old with Graves' hyperthyroidism.

In its sample, this clonotype was seen once. Given a much more abundant clone one base away, this may be a read error. The rearrangement uses TRBV6-6 and TRBJ1-1; 9 bases align to TRBD1. This CDR3 has 15 amino acids. Germline lookup yields CDR1 MNHNY and CDR2 SVGAGI (reference sequence). The CDR3 region is CASSFETGGNTEALF. CDR3 DNA: TGTGCCAGCAGTTTCGAGACAGGGGGGAACACTGAAGCTCTCTTT.

On this clonotype itself: The conserved final phenylalanine or tryptophan is absent from the CDR3, which likely points to a read error. V and J are TRBV2 and TRBJ2-5; D is undetermined. CDR1 is SNHLY, CDR2 FYNNEI, per germline. This CDR3 spans 14 amino acids. CDR3 nucleotide sequence: TGTGCCAGCAGTGAATGGGCAGCCGGCCAGACTCAGTACTCC. Its protein product is CASSEWAAGQTQYS.

This clonotype was detected only a few times. The V call is TRBV4-1, the J call TRBJ1-4, with D uncertain. V was cut by 2 bases and J by 4 bases, with 8 bases left in between. Germline V CDR1 and CDR2: MGHRA, YSYEKL. This CDR3 is 14 amino acids long. The CDR3 protein is CASSQRRINEKLFF. In nucleotides, the CDR3 is TGCGCCAGCAGCCAAAGGCGGATTAATGAAAAACTGTTTTTT.

The chain employs TRBV25-1 and TRBJ1-2, with D unresolved. The CDR3 runs 12 residues. CDR1 and CDR2 (germline): MGHDK, SYGVNS. The CDR3 reads CARSYGSGGYTF. CDR3 bases: TGTGCTAGAAGTTACGGGTCGGGAGGCTACACCTTC.

This clonotype was detected only once. The chain has TRBV6-1 and TRBJ2-7, with D perhaps matching TRBD1 (6 bases). Germline CDR1 is MNHNS and CDR2 is SASEGT. Trimming pared 11 bases from V and 6 bases from J, leaving 14 bases between. This CDR3 comprises 11 residues. The CDR3: CAAGAPGEQYF. The DNA of the CDR3 is TGTGCCGCAGGGGCGCCCGGCGAGCAGTACTTC.

This clonotype was seen repeatedly, ten times or more. The chain joins TRBV7-9 to TRBJ2-6; 11 bases align to TRBD1. CDR1 is SEHNR and CDR2 is FQNEAQ in the germline V gene (reference sequence). With 5 bases clipped from V and 2 bases from J, the junction kept 2 bases outside the gene matches. The CDR3 covers 16 residues. The CDR3 here is CASSRTGGAGANVLTF. The CDR3 DNA follows: TGTGCCAGCAGCAGGACAGGGGGCGCTGGGGCCAACGTCCTGACTTTC.

This clonotype was recorded many times. This rearrangement joins TRBV5-1 to TRBJ1-3; D is unresolved. Germline V lookup: CDR1 SGHRS, CDR2 YFSETQ. The ends were cut back, 0 bases at V and 0 bases at J, with 7 bases in the middle. There are 15 residues in the CDR3. The CDR3 sequence: CASSLAEGSGNTIYF. DNA of the CDR3: TGCGCCAGCAGCTTGGCCGAGGGCTCTGGAAACACCATATATTTT.

This clonotype was seen more than once but under ten times. The chain couples TRBV29-1 to TRBJ1-1; D is perhaps TRBD1 (6 bases). There are 12 residues in the CDR3. With 7 bases removed from V and 2 bases from J, the gap between germline ends came to 11 bases. Germline-derived CDR1 and CDR2 are SQVTM and ANQGSEA. CDR3 region: CSATGRNTEAFF. CDR3 nucleotides: TGCAGCGCCACAGGGCGAAACACTGAAGCTTTCTTT. The full variable domain, its missing parts supplied by reference TRBV29-1 and TRBJ1-1, is SAVISQKPSRDICQRGTSLTIQCQVDSQVTMMFWYRQQPGQSLTLIATANQGSEATYESGFVIDKFPISRPNLTFSTLTVSNMSPEDSSIYLCSATGRNTEAFFGQGTRLTVV.

V and J are TRBV7-7 and TRBJ2-5, with 8 nucleotides matching TRBD1. Trimming cost V 10 bases and J 4 bases; bases outside gene matches: 5. The length of the CDR3 is 12 residues. The germline V gene encodes CDR1 SSHAT and CDR2 FNYEAQ (reference sequence). CDR3 DNA sequence: TGTGCCAAGAGGACAGGGCGAGAGACCCAGTACTTC. This translates into CAKRTGRETQYF.

Regarding this clonotype: Given a much more abundant clone one base away, this may be a read error. V usage is TRBV4-1 and J usage is TRBJ1-4, with D uncertain. CDR1 and CDR2 from the germline V gene are MGHRA and YSYEKL. V dropped 1 base and J dropped 8 bases, with 14 bases sitting between them. The CDR3 totals 15 residues. The CDR3 DNA sequence: TGCGCCAGCAGCCAAGGCGGGTCAGTGGGGGAAAAACTGTTTTTT. As protein: CASSQGGSVGEKLFF.